The entry that follows covers one T cell receptor (beta chain) sequence. This could be a read error, since a much larger clone is one nucleotide away. These data are taken from a study of breast tumors, draining lymph nodes, adjacent tissues. Axillary draining lymph nodes of breast cancer patients supplied the node samples. Each CDR3 protein is one row after TCRdb ran MiXCR on the multiplex PCR reads. The sample includes approximately 150,000 distinct CDR3 sequences, roughly 35% seen only once; the top ten take 3.8%. The CDR3 loop spans 17 amino acids. CDR1 and CDR2 (germline): LGHDT, YNNKEL (reference sequence). Trimming cost V 3 bases and J 6 bases, with 20 bases left between them.

The clonotype was recovered from a female donor with breast cancer. Some clones in this sample may be carry-over from other donors' samples. Sequencing was done on a sample of axillary lymph node tissue. J is TRBJ1-4 and V is TRBV3-1; D might be TRBD1 (6 bases). CDR3 loop: CASSHFRRGGSDEKLFF. The DNA for the CDR3 is TGTGCCAGCAGCCATTTCCGTAGGGGGGGGTCTGATGAAAAACTGTTTTTT.